The entry below describes one TCR beta chain. Its matching antigen is unknown. No progression to ophthalmopathy during 18 months of follow-up defined stable disease. Germline V CDR1 and CDR2: MNHNS, SASEGT. Trimming removed 6 bases from V and 3 bases from J, with 9 bases in between. This CDR3 has 13 residues. This specimen belongs to a study of T cells in Graves' hyperthyroidism and ophthalmopathy. Amplification of TCR beta CDR3 regions was performed using RNA transcripts as template. A set of HTBI primers served as the primers for a first-round RT-PCR of the TCR CDR3. TCRdb re-derived calls from the multiplex PCR reads in MiXCR, one entry per CDR3 protein. This repertoire shows 350,000 to 450,000 distinct CDR3 sequences, 11% to 15% found once; its top ten account for 11%. Study-wide results and caveats: It was a median approximately six months before onset that the model predicted ophthalmopathy.

Sample: blood. This TCR was recovered from an older woman with Graves' hyperthyroidism. The chain combines TRBV6-1 with TRBJ2-1; D gene unclear. CDR3 sequence: CASRNSLYNEQFF. Written as DNA, the CDR3 is TGTGCCAGCAGAAATAGTCTCTACAATGAGCAGTTCTTC.